Given below is one T cell receptor (beta chain) in context. Time point given: patch test 1, 2 weeks after DPC sensitization. As to treatment: therapeutic diphenylcyclopropenone sensitization with weekly scalp DPC. Total RNA was extracted from unfractionated whole blood. The data belong to a study of human T cells and chemical hapten exposure. MiXCR, run by TCRdb on the RACE reads, gives a single entry per CDR3 protein. The top ten hold around 3.4% of the sample, which has about 110,000 distinct CDR3 sequences, approximately 10% seen once. The CDR3 is 14 amino acids. Germline V lookup: CDR1 ENHRY, CDR2 SYGVKD. Trimming left V 3 bases short and J 0 bases short, with 6 bases between.

Sequenced here: whole blood, sampled in connection with sensitization to the hapten diphenylcyclopropenone (DPC). The rearrangement links TRBV10-3 to TRBJ1-3; D gene unclear. The sequence derives from a woman between 40 and 55 years old with alopecia areata. Some clones in this sample may be carry-over from other donors' samples. This chain's CDR3 is CAISELGSGNTIYF. The CDR3 DNA reads as TGTGCCATCAGTGAATTGGGCTCTGGAAACACCATATATTTT.